The 26 T cell receptor beta chains presented below share a single source sample, sequenced in a study of cytomegalovirus exposure and HLA in healthy donors. PCR involved 60 Vbeta and 13 Jbeta primers. The method was immunoSEQ multiplex PCR; TCRdb's version includes in-frame clones alone and lacks a portion of them. This table holds more than 200,000 clones. The sample was PBMCs. Receptor source: a woman under 40 in good health and CMV-seropositive.

The V call is TRBV28, the J call TRBJ1-1; TRBD1 matches at 7 bases. The CDR3 spans 16 residues. With V trimmed by 6 bases and J by 6 bases, 16 bases remained unmatched. Germline V gene sequence: CDR1 MDHEN, CDR2 SYDVKM. The chain's CDR3 is CASSQIHNRQGPEAFF. In DNA form, the CDR3 reads TGTGCCAGCAGCCAAATTCATAATCGACAGGGACCTGAAGCTTTCTTT.

The chain recombines TRBV6-5 with TRBJ2-5; 12 nucleotides align to TRBD2. CDR3 length: 15 amino acids. V lost 2 bases to trimming and J lost 4 bases; unmatched junction nucleotides: 2. CDR1 and CDR2 from the germline V gene are MNHEY and SVGAGI. The CDR3 loop is CASSYGGLAGETQYF. The CDR3 coding sequence is TGTGCCAGCAGTTACGGGGGACTAGCGGGAGAGACCCAGTACTTC.

This chain links TRBV29-1 with TRBJ2-3; 12 bases align to TRBD1. The germline V gene has CDR1 SQVTM and CDR2 ANQGSEA. The junction had 5 bases not matched to a gene; V was cut back by 5 bases and J by 5 bases. This CDR3 region has 14 residues. CDR3 sequence: CSVLGQGAVDTQYF. CDR3 coding DNA: TGCAGCGTTTTGGGACAGGGGGCCGTAGATACGCAGTATTTT.

This chain uses TRBV5-1 with TRBJ1-4; perhaps TRBD1 as D (6 bases). V was trimmed by 4 bases and J by 8 bases, leaving 15 bases between them. The CDR3 runs to 14 residues. The germline V gene encodes CDR1 SGHRS and CDR2 YFSETQ. The CDR3 DNA follows: TGCGCCAGCAGCAATACAGGGCCCGGAGAAAAACTGTTTTTT. Its translation: CASSNTGPGEKLFF.

CDR3 bases: TGCGCCAGCAGCCAGCCAACAGGGGGTCGCTACAATGAGCAGTTCTTC. As protein: CASSQPTGGRYNEQFF. V gene TRBV4-1 combines with J gene TRBJ2-1; 8 bases agree with TRBD1. Germline lookup yields CDR1 MGHRA and CDR2 YSYEKL. The length of the CDR3 is 16 residues. V gave up 3 bases and J gave up 3 bases; unmatched junction bases: 7.

The chain links TRBV2 to TRBJ1-1, with 7 bases identical to TRBD1. The CDR3 consists of 14 residues. V shed 5 bases and J 3 bases; nucleotides not matched to a gene: 6. Per germline, CDR1 SNHLY and CDR2 FYNNEI. The CDR3 sequence: CASSYRGSDTEAFF. DNA for the CDR3: TGTGCCAGCAGTTACAGGGGATCAGACACTGAAGCTTTCTTT.

This chain links TRBV7-9 with TRBJ2-3; D gene unclear. Germline V CDR1 and CDR2: SEHNR, FQNEAQ (reference sequence). Deletions cut 8 bases from V and 1 base from J, with 10 bases between. The CDR3 loop spans 13 amino acids. In DNA form, the CDR3 reads TGTGCCAGCGCGTTAGTGGGCACAGATACGCAGTATTTT. Protein sequence: CASALVGTDTQYF.

The rearrangement links TRBV27 to TRBJ2-3; 9 positions match TRBD2. Germline V gene lookup returns CDR1 MNHEY and CDR2 SMNVEV (reference sequence). The junction had 8 bases not matched to a gene; V was cut back by 6 bases and J by 1 base. The CDR3 totals 16 residues. Here the CDR3 DNA reads TGTGCCAGCAGGCATATAGCGGGAGTGCGCACAGATACGCAGTATTTT. Translated: CASRHIAGVRTDTQYF.

The chain carries TRBV27 and TRBJ1-1; 9 bases match TRBD1. Germline V lookup: CDR1 MNHEY, CDR2 SMNVEV (reference sequence). Germline trimming cut 2 bases from V and 1 base from J; bases unmatched to any gene: 8. The CDR3 has 17 residues. CDR3 DNA: TGTGCCAGCAGTTTAAGACAGGGGGGTCAGAAGAACACTGAAGCTTTCTTT. This encodes CASSLRQGGQKNTEAFF.

CDR3 in DNA: TGTGCCAGCAGTGAATTAGGGACAGGGTATAAAAGTGGCTACACCTTC. Its protein product is CASSELGTGYKSGYTF. The chain employs TRBV25-1 and TRBJ1-2, with 9 nucleotides matching TRBD1. Germline trimming cut 1 base from V and 7 bases from J; bases unmatched to any gene: 10. The CDR3 sequence is 16 residues long. Germline V lookup: CDR1 MGHDK, CDR2 SYGVNS.

CDR3 loop: CASSAGTGQETQYF. CDR3 nucleotides: TGTGCCAGCAGCGCCGGGACAGGGCAAGAGACCCAGTACTTC. This sequence joins TRBV5-4 and TRBJ2-5, with 9 bases aligning to TRBD1. CDR1 is SGHNT, CDR2 YYREEE, per germline (reference sequence). This CDR3 is built from 14 residues. The V gene end was trimmed by 4 bases and the J gene end by 2 bases; junction bases not matched to a gene: 3.

The rearrangement links TRBV4-2 to TRBJ2-2; 13 bases match TRBD2. Per the germline V gene, CDR1 is LGHNA and CDR2 is YNFKEQ. V lost 5 bases and J lost 6; bases outside the gene matches: 6. This CDR3 contains 16 residues. The CDR3 DNA reads TGTGCCAGCAGCAGCCGCACTAGCGGGGGGGCCGGGGAGCTGTTTTTT. Its protein product is CASSSRTSGGAGELFF.

The V call is TRBV28, the J call TRBJ1-2, with 8 bases lining up with TRBD1. Germline V gives CDR1 MDHEN, CDR2 SYDVKM. V trimming: 1 base; J trimming: 13 bases; junction bases outside the gene matches: 11. CDR3 length: 14 amino acids. This CDR3 is CASSLSAGGLVGTF. The CDR3 DNA sequence: TGTGCCAGCAGTTTATCGGCAGGGGGCCTTGTCGGCACCTTC.

This rearrangement joins TRBV15 to TRBJ1-2, with D perhaps TRBD1 (6 bases). This CDR3 region has 13 residues. Trimming stripped 1 base from V and 6 bases from J, with 9 bases between. Germline V gives CDR1 LNHNV, CDR2 YYDKDF (reference sequence). CDR3 DNA: TGTGCCACCAGCAGAGCCAGGGGTGATGGCTACACCTTC. It yields the protein CATSRARGDGYTF.

This sequence joins TRBV5-5 and TRBJ2-5; possible D gene TRBD1, 5 bases. In germline, CDR1 is SGHKS, CDR2 YYEKEE (reference sequence). Trimming took 4 bases from V and 2 from J, leaving 9 bases between them. The CDR3 is 13 residues long. The CDR3 here is CASSPSGQETQYF. The CDR3 DNA reads TGTGCCAGCAGCCCCTCAGGGCAAGAGACCCAGTACTTC.

The chain carries TRBV11-2 and TRBJ2-5; D not certain. Trimming took 1 base from V and 5 from J, leaving 8 bases between them. The CDR3 is made up of 13 amino acids. Germline assignment: CDR1 SGHAT and CDR2 FQNNGV. As DNA, the CDR3 is TGTGCCAGCAGCTTAGTATCTTATGAGACCCAGTACTTC. It is translated as CASSLVSYETQYF.

As concerns this clone: Other nucleotide sequences from this sample produce the same CDR3. The chain is built from TRBV15 and TRBJ1-1; D is undetermined. V was trimmed by 0 bases and J by 0 bases, leaving 11 bases between them. Germline values: CDR1 LNHNV, CDR2 YYDKDF (reference sequence). CDR3 length: 16 amino acids. CDR3 DNA sequence: TGTGCCACCAGCAGAGATCTCGGGGTTATGAACACTGAAGCTTTCTTT. This sequence encodes CATSRDLGVMNTEAFF.

The J gene is TRBJ1-6, the V gene TRBV9; the D is unclear. The CDR3 runs to 15 residues. The V and J ends lost 0 bases and 5 bases respectively, with 9 bases between them. The V gene's germline CDR1 is SGDLS and CDR2 YYNGEE. The CDR3 nucleotides read TGTGCCAGCAGCGTAGGTGAGGGAGATAATTCACCCCTCCACTTT. It codes for CASSVGEGDNSPLHF.

This rearrangement joins TRBV6-1 to TRBJ1-1, with 7 bases aligning to TRBD1. This CDR3 is 15 amino acids long. Trimming removed 6 bases from V and 4 bases from J; junction bases left unmatched: 11. From germline, CDR1 is MNHNS and CDR2 SASEGT. CDR3 sequence (DNA): TGTGCCAGCAGAAGAGCGACAGGGAGGAGCACTGAAGCTTTCTTT. Its translation is CASRRATGRSTEAFF.

J is TRBJ1-1 and V is TRBV4-3; D remains ambiguous. This CDR3 region has 13 residues. Trimming left V 4 bases short and J 4 bases short, with 10 bases between. CDR1 is LGHNA and CDR2 is YSLEER in the germline V gene. This CDR3 is CASSRRDTTEAFF. DNA of the CDR3: TGCGCCAGCAGCCGTCGGGATACCACTGAAGCTTTCTTT.

The genes are TRBV7-9 and TRBJ1-1, with a weak D call TRBD1 (6 bases). Trimming removed 1 base at V and 0 bases at J, with 9 bases between. CDR1 and CDR2 (germline): SEHNR, FQNEAQ (reference sequence). The CDR3 extends over 15 amino acids. CDR3 sequence reads: CASSLDRVMNTEAFF. CDR3 sequence (DNA): TGTGCCAGCAGCTTAGACAGGGTCATGAACACTGAAGCTTTCTTT.

V usage is TRBV10-2 and J usage is TRBJ2-7, with 8 bases aligning to TRBD2. The CDR3 sequence is 16 residues long. Trimming removed 3 bases from V and 5 bases from J; junction bases left unmatched: 12. Germline V gene sequence: CDR1 WSHSY, CDR2 SAAADI. CDR3 loop: CASSDPFGGRYHEQYF. The DNA of the CDR3 is TGCGCCAGCAGTGACCCCTTTGGCGGGAGGTATCACGAGCAGTACTTC.

The gene calls are TRBV19 and TRBJ1-2, with 8 bases that match TRBD1. CDR3 size: 15 residues. CDR1 is LNHDA, CDR2 SQIVND, per germline (reference sequence). Unmatched junction bases numbered 9, after V lost 1 base and J lost 8 bases. DNA of the CDR3: TGTGCCAGTAGTATAGCCGGACAGGGACTGCGAGGCTACACCTTC. Translating it yields CASSIAGQGLRGYTF.

The V and J genes are TRBV2 and TRBJ1-5; the match to TRBD1 covers 7 bases. Germline CDR1 is SNHLY and CDR2 is FYNNEI. This CDR3 has 13 residues. J gave up 9 bases and V 4 bases, and 6 bases lay outside the gene matches. The CDR3 is CASSGRGQGPQHF. The CDR3 coding sequence is TGTGCCAGCAGTGGGAGGGGGCAGGGGCCCCAGCATTTT.

The chain has TRBV5-5 and TRBJ2-7; 10 nucleotides match TRBD2. The V and J ends lost 4 bases and 3 bases, in that order; junction bases with no gene match: 13. The germline gives CDR1 SGHKS, CDR2 YYEKEE (reference sequence). The CDR3 sequence is 17 residues long. CDR3 amino acids: CASSRYPSGSDRYEQYF. CDR3 nucleotides: TGTGCCAGCAGCAGATATCCTAGCGGGAGTGACCGCTACGAGCAGTACTTC.

The chain couples TRBV2 to TRBJ2-1; no clear D. Trimming left V 2 bases short and J 2 bases short, with 4 bases between. The CDR3 runs 13 residues. Germline CDR1 and CDR2: SNHLY and FYNNEI. The CDR3: CASSENTYNEQFF. The DNA for the CDR3 is TGTGCCAGCAGTGAAAATACCTACAATGAGCAGTTCTTC.